This T cell receptor (beta chain) was retrieved from a study of T cells in Graves' hyperthyroidism and ophthalmopathy (dated by TCRdb to between 2019 and 2020). Describing the broader study: Peripheral blood samples were taken at the time of initial diagnosis, prior to any treatment. A discovery cohort of around 100 patients, about 43 with Graves' ophthalmopathy and under 60 with stable Graves' hyperthyroidism, was used to find distinguishing TCR V-J signatures. Whether ophthalmopathy could be predicted prospectively was tested in an independent validation cohort made up of 18 hyperthyroidism patients plus 17 patients who later progressed to ophthalmopathy. The roughly 99 discovery patients were divided at random into training and test sets in a 7:3 ratio. Thyroid tissue and blood T-cell repertoires from several Graves' hyperthyroidism patients were also compared in the study. After blood sampling, hyperthyroidism patients were treated with methimazole at a starting dose of 30 mg daily, and ophthalmopathy patients were treated with high-dose intravenous methylprednisolone. The paper describes TCR Vbeta CDR3 sequencing of 130 to 150 peripheral blood samples, made up of roughly 40 ophthalmopathy patients, around 78 hyperthyroidism patients and roughly 17 progressor patients. What the work shows at the level of the full study, not this receptor alone: Blood samples also contained most of the expanded thyroid clonotypes (frequency above 0.001), which suggests that blood repertoires may reflect thyroid immune responses. In validation, the model predicted progression to ophthalmopathy with just under 71% sensitivity and around 72% specificity, a median of roughly seven months before onset. Ophthalmopathy was separated from stable hyperthyroidism by a 13 V-J signature model, with over 85% sensitivity and approximately 84% specificity obtained in cross-validation and 80%/75% obtained in testing. Sample size was not statistically predetermined, and investigators were not blinded to group allocation.

V sheds 6 bases and J sheds 4 bases, leaving 12 bases between their ends. Counted from cysteine to phenylalanine, this CDR3 has 13 amino acids. Solely the CDR3 DNA is kept, with 39 bases framed from the first base. CDR1 SNHLY and CDR2 FYNNEI were looked up in the germline V gene. TCR beta CDR3 regions were amplified from RNA transcripts. For the first round of RT-PCR on the TCR CDR3, the HTBI primer set was used together with the Qiagen OneStep RT-PCR kit. The libraries were constructed in a second round of multiplex PCR and then size-selected and purified. Sequencing of the libraries was done on an Illumina HiSeq2000 using paired-end 100 bp reads. As for the authors' bioinformatics: SOAPnuke was used to process the raw data, throwing out any read that contained adapters or uncalled bases, had a mean Phred below 15, or lacked an exact constant-primer or identifier match. High-quality paired reads were merged with COPE v1.2.5, and unique nucleotide sequences were defined as clonotypes. MiTCR v1.1 was used to align the clonotypes against IMGT TRBV, TRBD and TRBJ reference segments. The analysis included only V-J combinations with a frequency above 0.0001, which together covered more than 99% of the repertoires. The TCS score was defined as F50 (clonal expansion) divided by E x V (chaos), with BLOSUM62-based TCRdist calculated between CDR3 peptides within each V-J. Welch's t-statistics and random forest reduced 500 to 550 V-J features to 10 to 15, which were used in a naive Bayes classifier (R e1071). Clones were called with MiXCR by TCRdb after fastp trimmed the public reads at Q25, and only in-frame beta chains were retained. Every entry covers one CDR3 protein and lists the most common genes and DNA from its rows. TCRdb assigned the V and J calls; the authors' analysis was not used. Across this sample there are 200,000 to 250,000 distinct CDR3 sequences, with approximately 20% seen only once. Together, the top ten hold 44% of the sample.

This clonotype has ten or more counts. Which antigen it targets is not known. Base qualities are missing; no much larger clone stands one base away. Graves' hyperthyroidism was defined as stable when no progression to ophthalmopathy occurred over 18 months of follow-up. Hyperthyroidism patients were newly diagnosed, had a disease duration of under 2 months, and were aged 18 to 65 years. Exclusion was applied to patients with uncontrolled infections, other autoimmune diseases, pregnancy or lactation. Clinical symptoms, serum thyroxine and TRAb, thyroid ultrasound, and orbital computed tomography formed the basis for the diagnoses. PBMCs were separated from roughly 10 ml of fresh peripheral blood using Ficoll-Paque density gradient centrifugation. Total RNA was extracted using Trizol reagent, and RNA quality was assessed on an Agilent 2100 Bioanalyzer.

Sequencing was performed on blood. The clonotype originates from a man aged 40-49 years with Graves' hyperthyroidism. Here the chain combines TRBV2 and TRBJ1-1, with no confidently assigned D gene. The DNA reads TGTGCCAGCAGACCAGGACGGAGCACTGAAGCTTTCTTT. It codes for CASRPGRSTEAFF.